Below are 9 T cell receptor beta chains sequenced from a single sample in a study of blood T cells in healthy people across ages. The authors ran a second PCR of about 6 to 11 cycles using a sample-barcoded 5' primer and a J-beta primer mix. One entry per CDR3 protein results from TCRdb running MiXCR on the 5' RACE reads. The data contain about 1,000,000 distinct CDR3 sequences, 45% of them singletons. Sample: blood. The receptors originated from a woman aged 55-69 years in good health.

This clonotype was seen many times. V and J are TRBV7-9 and TRBJ2-3; no firm D call. Trimming stripped 6 bases from V and 0 bases from J, with 10 bases between. CDR1 is SEHNR and CDR2 is FQNEAQ in the germline V gene (reference sequence). The CDR3 has 14 amino acids. The CDR3 protein is CASSFISSTDTQYF. The CDR3 DNA reads TGTGCCAGCAGTTTCATTTCTAGCACAGATACGCAGTATTTT.

The V and J genes are TRBV18 and TRBJ2-7, with 8 bases identical to TRBD2. This CDR3 contains 17 residues. Germline V gene sequence: CDR1 KGHSH, CDR2 LQKENI. The ends lost 0 bases at V and 7 bases at J; junction bases unmatched: 14. The CDR3 protein is CASSPPRFSGVYNEQYF. CDR3 nucleotide sequence: TGTGCCAGCTCACCACCGAGGTTTAGCGGGGTGTACAATGAGCAGTACTTC.

The chain carries TRBV4-2 and TRBJ2-7; 10 bases map to TRBD2. V shed 3 bases and J 3 bases; nucleotides not matched to a gene: 8. Germline-derived CDR1 and CDR2 are LGHNA and YNFKEQ. This CDR3 has 16 amino acids. The CDR3 sequence: CASSHPPGLALYEQYF. CDR3 coding DNA: TGTGCCAGCAGCCATCCTCCGGGACTAGCGCTCTACGAGCAGTACTTC.

The genes are TRBV20-1 and TRBJ2-5; TRBD2 matches at 11 bases. The V gene's germline CDR1 is DFQATT and CDR2 SNEGSKA (reference sequence). V was clipped by 0 bases and J by 11 bases; unmatched bases: 11. This CDR3 comprises 15 residues. The CDR3 nucleotides are TGCAGTGCTAGAGATTGGACTAGCGGGTACAATGAGCAGTACTTC. Encoded protein: CSARDWTSGYNEQYF.

V is TRBV6-1 and J is TRBJ1-2; TRBD1 agrees at 7 bases. The CDR3 length is 15 residues. Germline V lookup: CDR1 MNHNS, CDR2 SASEGT. The junction had 1 base not matched to a gene; V was cut back by 0 bases and J by 0 bases. The CDR3 DNA sequence: TGTGCCAGCAGTGAAGCCGGGACAGCTAACTATGGCTACACCTTC. Translating it yields CASSEAGTANYGYTF.

This clonotype was counted a few times. V and J are TRBV5-1 and TRBJ2-1; 7 bases match TRBD1. Trimming at V came to 4 bases and at J to 3 bases, leaving 7 bases not matched to a gene. CDR3 length equals 15 residues. In germline, CDR1 is SGHRS, CDR2 YFSETQ. CDR3 protein: CASSPGQVIYNEQFF. CDR3 bases: TGCGCCAGCAGCCCTGGACAGGTTATCTACAATGAGCAGTTCTTC.

The chain recombines TRBV28 with TRBJ2-5; possibly TRBD2 for D (6 bases). The CDR3 contains 15 residues. Germline loops: CDR1 MDHEN, CDR2 SYDVKM. Between the trimmed V and J ends, which lost 3 bases and 1 base, there was a span of 12 bases. CDR3 protein: CASSFSGGTQETQYF. The CDR3 bases are TGTGCCAGCAGTTTTAGCGGCGGAACCCAAGAGACCCAGTACTTC.

This clonotype was detected only a few times. This rearrangement joins TRBV5-1 to TRBJ2-6, with 8 positions matching TRBD1. Losses at the gene ends were 4 bases for V and 0 bases for J; bases not matched to a gene: 6. The V gene's germline CDR1 is SGHRS and CDR2 YFSETQ. This CDR3 region has 17 residues. The CDR3 sequence is CASSGTGGFSGANVLTF. The CDR3 DNA reads as TGCGCCAGCAGCGGGACAGGCGGTTTCTCTGGGGCCAACGTCCTGACTTTC. Based on the CDR3 plus reference TRBV5-1 and TRBJ2-6, the full variable domain is KAGVTQTPRYLIKTRGQQVTLSCSPISGHRSVSWYQQTPGQGLQFLFEYFSETQRNKGNFPGRFSGRQFSNSRSEMNVSTLELGDSALYLCASSGTGGFSGANVLTFGAGSRLTVL.

CDR3 nucleotide sequence: TGCAGCGGAACTAGCGGAGCCTACAATGAGCAGTTCTTC. Translating it yields CSGTSGAYNEQFF. The chain is built from TRBV29-1 and TRBJ2-1, with 8 bases identical to TRBD2. The germline V gene encodes CDR1 SQVTM and CDR2 ANQGSEA. The V segment lost 7 bases and the J segment 2 bases; nucleotides outside the gene matches: 4. The CDR3 runs to 13 residues.